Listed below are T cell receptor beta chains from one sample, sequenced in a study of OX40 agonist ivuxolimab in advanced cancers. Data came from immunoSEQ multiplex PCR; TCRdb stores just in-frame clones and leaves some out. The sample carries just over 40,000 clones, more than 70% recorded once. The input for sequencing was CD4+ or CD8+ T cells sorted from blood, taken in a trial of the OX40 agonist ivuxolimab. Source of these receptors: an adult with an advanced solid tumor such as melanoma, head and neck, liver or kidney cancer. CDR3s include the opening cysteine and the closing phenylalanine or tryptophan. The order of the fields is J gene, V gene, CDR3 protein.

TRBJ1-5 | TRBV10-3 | CAISESDGGQPQHF
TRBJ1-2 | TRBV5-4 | CASSRGQALGYTF
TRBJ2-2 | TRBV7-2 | CASSLAGGHSTGELFF
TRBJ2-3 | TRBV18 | CASSQGEHDTQYF
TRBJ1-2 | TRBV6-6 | CASSGRGLYGYTF
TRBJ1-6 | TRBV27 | CASSPRGGPVSPLHF
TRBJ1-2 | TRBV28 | CASSSPQGWVGYTF
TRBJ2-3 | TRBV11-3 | CASSVNQGATDTQYF
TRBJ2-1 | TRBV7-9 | CASSLGGQGLAVYNEQFF
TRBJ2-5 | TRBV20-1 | CSARSGETQYF
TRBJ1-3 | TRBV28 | CASSITPNNPLSSGNTIYF
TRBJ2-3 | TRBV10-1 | CASSAGQGGTDTQYF
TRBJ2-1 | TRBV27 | CASSIPGQGTREQFF
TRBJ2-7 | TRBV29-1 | CSVEEFSGKGAYEQYF
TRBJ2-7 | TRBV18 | CASSPGTVKSYEQYF
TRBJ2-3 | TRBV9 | CASSPPGATDTQYF
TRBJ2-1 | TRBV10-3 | CAATGRELTGNEQFF
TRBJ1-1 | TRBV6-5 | CASSYSIQMNTEAFF
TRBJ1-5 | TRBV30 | CAWSVRRTGPGDQPQHF
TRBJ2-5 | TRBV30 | CAWSVEGAGSETQYF
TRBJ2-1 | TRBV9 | CASTSGISYNEQFF
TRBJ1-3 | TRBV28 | CASSRSNSGNTIYF
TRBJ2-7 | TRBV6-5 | CASSYGPNYEQYF
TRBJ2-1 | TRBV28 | CASSLGGGANEQFF
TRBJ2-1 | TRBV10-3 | CAISERLNEQFF
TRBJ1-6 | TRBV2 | CASRVQGAGNSPLHF
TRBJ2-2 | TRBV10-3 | CAISEAPAGGGELFF
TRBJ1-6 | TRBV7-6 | CASSLDRDSPLHF
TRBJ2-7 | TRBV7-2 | CASSLALGLSREQYF
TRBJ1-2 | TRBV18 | CASSPPTDLSDGYTF
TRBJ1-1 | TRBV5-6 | CASSLGFTGPMNTEAFF
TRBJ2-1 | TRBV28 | CASSLFGGSEQFF
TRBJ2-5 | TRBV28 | CASSLQRGYQETQYF
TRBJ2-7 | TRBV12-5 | CASGETDKSYEQYF
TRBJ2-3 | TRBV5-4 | CASSLVLLAGQDTQYF
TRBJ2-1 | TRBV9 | CASSLGLAISGGQFF
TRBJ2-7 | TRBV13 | CASSATRDRRKQAYEQYF
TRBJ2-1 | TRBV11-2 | CASSPLAGVYNEQFF
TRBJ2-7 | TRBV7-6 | CASSPYRGFDYEQYF
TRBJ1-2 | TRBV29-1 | CSVSAQGLTNYGYTF
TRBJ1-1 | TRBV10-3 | CAIRLAVDNTEAFF
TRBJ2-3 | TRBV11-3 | CASSSRGAADTQYF
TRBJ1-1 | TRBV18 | CASYTGQGDTEAFF
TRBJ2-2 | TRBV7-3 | CASSFLAGAGELFF
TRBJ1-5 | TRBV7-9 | CASSFIGQEGEPQHF
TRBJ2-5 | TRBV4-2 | CASSQNGVPLGAQYF
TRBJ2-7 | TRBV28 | CASSLLGQGVTYF
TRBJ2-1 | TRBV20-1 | CSASGWNEQFF
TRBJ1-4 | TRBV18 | CASSPNGQVREKLFF
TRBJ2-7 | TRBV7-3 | CASAYLAGVTYEQYF
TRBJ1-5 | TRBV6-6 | CASSAGPYSNQPQHF